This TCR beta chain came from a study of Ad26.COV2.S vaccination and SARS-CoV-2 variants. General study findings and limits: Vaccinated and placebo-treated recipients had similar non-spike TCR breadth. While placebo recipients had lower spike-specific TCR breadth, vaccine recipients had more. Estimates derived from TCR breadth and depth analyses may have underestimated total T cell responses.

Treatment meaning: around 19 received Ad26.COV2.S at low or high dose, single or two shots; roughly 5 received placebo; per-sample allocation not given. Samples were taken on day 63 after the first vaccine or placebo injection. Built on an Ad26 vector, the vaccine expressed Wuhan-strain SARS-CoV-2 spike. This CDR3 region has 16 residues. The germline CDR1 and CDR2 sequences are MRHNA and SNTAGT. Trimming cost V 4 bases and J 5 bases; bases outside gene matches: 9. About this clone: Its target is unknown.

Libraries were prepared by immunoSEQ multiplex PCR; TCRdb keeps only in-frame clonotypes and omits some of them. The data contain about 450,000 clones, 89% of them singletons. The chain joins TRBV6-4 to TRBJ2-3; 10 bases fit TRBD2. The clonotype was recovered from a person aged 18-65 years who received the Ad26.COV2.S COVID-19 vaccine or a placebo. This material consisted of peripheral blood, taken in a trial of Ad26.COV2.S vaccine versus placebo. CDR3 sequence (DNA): TGTGCCAGCAGTGTAGAACTAGCGGGATATGGAGATACGCAGTATTTT. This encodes CASSVELAGYGDTQYF.